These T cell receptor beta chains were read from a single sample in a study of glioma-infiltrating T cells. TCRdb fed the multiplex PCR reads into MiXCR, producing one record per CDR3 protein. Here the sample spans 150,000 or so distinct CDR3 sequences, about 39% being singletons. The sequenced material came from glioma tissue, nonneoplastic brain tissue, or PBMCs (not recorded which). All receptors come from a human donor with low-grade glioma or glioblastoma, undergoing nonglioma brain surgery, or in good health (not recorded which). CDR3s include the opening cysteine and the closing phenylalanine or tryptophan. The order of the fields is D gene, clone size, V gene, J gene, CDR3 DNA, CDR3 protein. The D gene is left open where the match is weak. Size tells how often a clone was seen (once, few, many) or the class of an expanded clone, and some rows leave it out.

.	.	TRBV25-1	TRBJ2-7	TGTGCCAGCAGTCCCTCACATTCCTACGAGCAGTACTTC	CASSPSHSYEQYF
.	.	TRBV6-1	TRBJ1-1	TGTGCCAGCAGTAATCCGGGACAAATAAAGCGAGCTTTCTTT	CASSNPGQIKRAFF
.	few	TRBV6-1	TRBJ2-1	TGTGCCAGCAGTTCCAGCGACAGGGACTATGAGCAGTTCTTC	CASSSSDRDYEQFF
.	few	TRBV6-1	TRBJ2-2	TGTGCCAGCAGCAGGGACATGAACACCGGGGAGCTGTTTTTT	CASSRDMNTGELFF
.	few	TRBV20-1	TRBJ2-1	TGCAGTGCGCCTAGATCGGTGGGTGAGCAGTTCTTC	CSAPRSVGEQFF
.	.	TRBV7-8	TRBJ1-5	TGTGCCAGCAGCTTATCCGACAGGAGCAATGAGCCCCAGCATTTT	CASSLSDRSNEPQHF
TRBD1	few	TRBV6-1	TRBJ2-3	TGTGCCAGCACCGAACAGGGGGGACCCACAGATACGCAGTATTTT	CASTEQGGPTDTQYF
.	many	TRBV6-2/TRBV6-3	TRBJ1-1	TGTGCCAGCAGTTACCTGCAGGGATACACTGAAGCTTTCTTT	CASSYLQGYTEAFF
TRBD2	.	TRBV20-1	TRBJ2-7	TGCAGTGCTGAGGCCCGGAGCGGGAGGGCCGACGAGCAGTACTTC	CSAEARSGRADEQYF
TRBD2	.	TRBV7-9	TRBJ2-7	TGTGCCAGCTCCGGGACTAGGACCTACGAGCAGTACTTC	CASSGTRTYEQYF
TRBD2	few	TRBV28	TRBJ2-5	TGTGCCAGCAGTTTACCTAGCGGGAGTCTCGAGACCCAGTACTTC	CASSLPSGSLETQYF
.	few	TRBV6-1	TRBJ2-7	TGTGCCAGCAGTCACCAGACTCGGACGTCCTACGAGCAGTACTTC	CASSHQTRTSYEQYF
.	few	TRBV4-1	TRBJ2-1	TGCGCCAGCAGCCAAGACGCTAGCACTAGTTACTACAATGAGCAGTTCTTC	CASSQDASTSYYNEQFF
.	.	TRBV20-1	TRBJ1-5	TGCAGTGCTAGAGATGGGCAGAACAATCAGCCCCAGCATTTT	CSARDGQNNQPQHF
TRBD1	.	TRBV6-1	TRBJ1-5	TGTGCCAGCAGTCCCGGACAGGGAGGAAATCAGCCCCAGCATTTT	CASSPGQGGNQPQHF
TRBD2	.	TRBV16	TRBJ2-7	TGTGCCAGCAGACGCGGACTAGCGACCGAGCAGTACTTC	CASRRGLATEQYF
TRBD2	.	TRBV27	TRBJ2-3	TGTGCCAGCAGTTTATTCGGCGGGAGGGAAGTCACAGATACGCAGTATTTT	CASSLFGGREVTDTQYF
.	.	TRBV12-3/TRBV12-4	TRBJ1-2	TGTGCCAGCAGTTTAGCTTCAAAGGAGTCTGGCTACACCTTC	CASSLASKESGYTF
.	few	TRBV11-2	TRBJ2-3	TGTGCCAGCAGCTTCGCGACTAGTAGGACAGATACGCAGTATTTT	CASSFATSRTDTQYF
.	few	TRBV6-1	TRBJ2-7	TGTGCCAGCAGTATGACAGGGGAGGGCGAGCAGTACTTC	CASSMTGEGEQYF
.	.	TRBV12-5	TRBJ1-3	TGTGCTAGTGGTTTGGTACCTACGCCCTCTGGAAACACCATATATTTT	CASGLVPTPSGNTIYF
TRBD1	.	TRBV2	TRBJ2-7	TGTGCCAGCAGCTTCCGGGACAGGGTGGACTACGAGCAGTACTTC	CASSFRDRVDYEQYF
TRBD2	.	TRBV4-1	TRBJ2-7	TGCGCCAGCAGCCAGGGGACTAGCTTCTACGAGCAGTACTTC	CASSQGTSFYEQYF
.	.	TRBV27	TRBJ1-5	TGTGCCAGCAGTTTAGGGGGAAGCAATCAGCCCCAGCATTTT	CASSLGGSNQPQHF
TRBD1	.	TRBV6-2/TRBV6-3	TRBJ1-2	TGTGCCATCAGGGAATACGAAAGGACAGGTGGTGGCTACACCTTC	CAIREYERTGGGYTF
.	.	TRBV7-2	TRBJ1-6	TGTGCCAGCAGCTTAGAAGGAAATTCACCCCTCCACTTT	CASSLEGNSPLHF
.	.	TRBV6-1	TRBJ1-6	TGTGCCAGCAGTTCAGATGTTAATTCACCCCTCCACTTT	CASSSDVNSPLHF
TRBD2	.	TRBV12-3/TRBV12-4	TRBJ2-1	TGTGCCAGCCCTCCGGCTAGCGGGAGGGGTAACAATGAGCAGTTCTTC	CASPPASGRGNNEQFF
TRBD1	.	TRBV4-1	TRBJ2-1	TGCGCCAGCAGCCAGCATGCCGGGACAGAGACGTTAAATGAGCAGTTCTTC	CASSQHAGTETLNEQFF
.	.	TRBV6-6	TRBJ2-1	TGTGTCAGCAAGGATGGCCTGCAGAGCTCCTACAATGAGCAGTTCTTC	CVSKDGLQSSYNEQFF
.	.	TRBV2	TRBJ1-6	TGTGCCAGCAGTGGGGGCGCAACTTTGAATTCACCCCTCCACTTT	CASSGGATLNSPLHF
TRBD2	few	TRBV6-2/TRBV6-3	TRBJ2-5	TGTGCCAGCCGGACTAGCGGGAGCGGAGAGACCCAGTACTTC	CASRTSGSGETQYF
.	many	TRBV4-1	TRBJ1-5	TGCGCCAGCAGTCAATTTCCGGCCCTTAATCAGCCCCAGCATTTT	CASSQFPALNQPQHF
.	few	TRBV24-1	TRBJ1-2	TGTGCCACCAGTAGGCAGGGCTACTATGGCTACACCTTC	CATSRQGYYGYTF
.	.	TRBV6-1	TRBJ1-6	TGTGCCAGCAGAAGTGGGGCACCCCTCCACTTT	CASRSGAPLHF
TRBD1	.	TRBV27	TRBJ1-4	TGTGCCAGCAGTAAGGGATCACAGGGGGCAGGGGAAAAACTGTCTTTT	CASSKGSQGAGEKLSF
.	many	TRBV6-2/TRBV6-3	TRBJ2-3	TGTGCCAGCAGTTATGAGTATACGCAGTATTTT	CASSYEYTQYF
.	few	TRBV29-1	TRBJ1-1	TGCAGCGTAACCGGGACGGCGAACACTGAAGCTTTCTTT	CSVTGTANTEAFF
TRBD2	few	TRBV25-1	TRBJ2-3	TGTGCCAGCAGTGCTAGCGGAGATACGCAGTATTTT	CASSASGDTQYF
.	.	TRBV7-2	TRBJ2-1	TGTGCCAGCAGCGCCTCGGTAGGCGGCGGCTACAATGAGCAGTTCTTC	CASSASVGGGYNEQFF
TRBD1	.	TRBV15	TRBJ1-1	TGTGCCACCAGCAGATCGACAGGGTATCAAGCTTTCTTT	CATSRSTGYQAFF
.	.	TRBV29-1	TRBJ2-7	TGCAGCGTTGTCGGCGGAGCCTACGAGCAGTACTTC	CSVVGGAYEQYF
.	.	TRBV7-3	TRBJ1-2	TGTGCCGGCAGCTTAGCGACAGTTTGGGCGTCTAACTATGGCTACACCTTC	CAGSLATVWASNYGYTF
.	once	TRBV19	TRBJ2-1	TGTGCCAGTAGTATTAATTCTATCAATGAGCAGTTCTTC	CASSINSINEQFF
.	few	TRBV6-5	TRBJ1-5	TGTGCCAGCAGTTACGAGGGCCAGCCCCAGCATTTT	CASSYEGQPQHF